These 29 T cell receptor beta chains originate from one sample sequenced in a study of patients and donors after allogeneic stem cell transplantation. Via MiXCR, TCRdb re-called the RT-PCR reads, giving one row per CDR3 protein. Here the sample spans approximately 150,000 distinct CDR3 sequences, around 28% being singletons. What was sequenced was blood, either unsorted or a sorted T cell fraction (not recorded which). The receptors shown here come from a human donor who was either an allogeneic HSCT recipient or a stem cell or donor lymphocyte infusion donor (not recorded which). It is not recorded whose cells these are; they may come from a transplant donor.

In its sample, this clonotype was seen a few times. The chain couples TRBV12-3 or TRBV12-4 to TRBJ2-2, with D perhaps TRBD1 (5 bases). This CDR3 is built from 16 residues. The ends were cut back, 5 bases at V and 0 bases at J, with 13 bases in the middle. CDR3 in amino acids: CASSPWPGSNTGELFF. The CDR3 DNA sequence: TGTGCCAGCAGTCCCTGGCCAGGGTCGAACACCGGGGAGCTGTTTTTT.

Only a few counts were recorded for this clonotype. This sequence joins TRBV15 and TRBJ2-1; D possibly corresponds to TRBD2 (5 bases). V was shortened by 8 bases and J by 4 bases, with 12 bases between the two germline ends. CDR3 length equals 13 residues. Germline CDR1 is LNHNV and CDR2 is YYDKDF (reference sequence). The CDR3: CATQSGLYNEQFF. CDR3 coding DNA: TGTGCCACCCAAAGCGGACTGTACAATGAGCAGTTCTTC. Based on the CDR3 plus reference TRBV15 and TRBJ2-1, the full variable domain is DAMVIQNPRYQVTQFGKPVTLSCSQTLNHNVMYWYQQKSSQAPKLLFHYYDKDFNNEADTPDNFQSRRPNTSFCFLDIRSPGLGDTAMYLCATQSGLYNEQFFGPGTRLTVL.

The CDR3, as DNA: TGCGCCAGCAGCGTGGGGACAGGTCAAGAGACCCAGTACTTC. It encodes CASSVGTGQETQYF. The V gene is TRBV5-1, the J gene TRBJ2-5, with 8 positions matching TRBD1. CDR1 and CDR2 from the germline V gene are SGHRS and YFSETQ. J lost 2 bases, V lost 4 bases, and 4 bases had no gene match. The CDR3 extends over 14 amino acids.

This clonotype turned up a few times. The CDR3, as DNA: TGTGCCAGCAGCCAAGATTCTACAGGGGGCTATGGCTACACCTTC. It codes for CASSQDSTGGYGYTF. This chain joins TRBV4-2 and TRBJ1-2, with 8 nucleotides matching TRBD1. Germline V gene sequence: CDR1 LGHNA, CDR2 YNFKEQ. With 0 bases clipped from V and 4 bases from J, the junction kept 4 bases outside the gene matches. The CDR3 has 15 residues.

V usage is TRBV7-2 and J usage is TRBJ2-5; 9 bases align to TRBD1. CDR3 size: 15 residues. Trimming removed 3 bases from V and 4 bases from J; junction bases left unmatched: 6. CDR1 is SGHTA, CDR2 FQGNSA, per germline. CDR3 protein: CASSFTGGYGETQYF. CDR3 DNA sequence: TGTGCCAGCAGCTTTACAGGGGGCTATGGAGAGACCCAGTACTTC. The full variable domain, its missing parts supplied by reference TRBV7-2 and TRBJ2-5, is GAGVSQSPSNKVTEKGKDVELRCDPISGHTALYWYRQSLGQGLEFLIYFQGNSAPDKSGLPSDRFSAERTGGSVSTLTIQRTQQEDSAVYLCASSFTGGYGETQYFGPGTRLLVL.

The rearrangement joins TRBV7-9 to TRBJ2-7, with a possible D match to TRBD1 (5 bases). V lost 2 bases to trimming and J lost 5 bases, with 19 bases between them. This CDR3 is 16 amino acids long. Looked up from germline, CDR1 is SEHNR and CDR2 is FQNEAQ (reference sequence). CDR3 sequence: CASSLQAQGLGHEQYF. The CDR3 DNA reads TGTGCCAGCAGCTTACAGGCGCAGGGCCTCGGTCACGAGCAGTACTTC.

This clonotype has a handful of counts. The rearrangement uses TRBV27 and TRBJ1-6; unclear D gene. The CDR3 spans 13 residues. Trimming removed 1 base at V and 10 bases at J, with 8 bases between. Germline V gene data show CDR1 as MNHEY and CDR2 as SMNVEV (reference sequence). CDR3 in DNA: TGTGCCAGCAGTTTATTCCCGGGCTCACCCCTCCACTTT. This sequence encodes CASSLFPGSPLHF.

This clonotype was seen only a few times. CDR3 loop: CASSLEGPRGYTF. CDR3 DNA: TGTGCCAGCAGCTTGGAGGGGCCGCGGGGCTACACCTTC. The chain recombines TRBV7-9 with TRBJ1-2; a weak D match, TRBD1 (5 bases). The ends were cut back, 3 bases at V and 8 bases at J, with 13 bases in the middle. Per germline, CDR1 SEHNR and CDR2 FQNEAQ (reference sequence). The CDR3 runs 13 residues.

V is TRBV24-1 and J is TRBJ2-3; 12 bases fit TRBD1. Germline CDR1 is KGHDR and CDR2 is SFDVKD. The CDR3 has 18 residues. J lost 4 bases, V lost 5 bases, and 12 bases had no gene match. The DNA for the CDR3 is TGTGCCACCAGTGGTGGGACAGGGGGCTTTGGTCGTCCAGATACGCAGTATTTT. Its translation: CATSGGTGGFGRPDTQYF.

This clonotype was detected many times. The chain combines TRBV25-1 with TRBJ1-6, with no clear D. Germline values: CDR1 MGHDK, CDR2 SYGVNS. V gave up 2 bases and J gave up 8 bases, with 13 bases separating them. The CDR3 is made up of 15 amino acids. In DNA form, the CDR3 reads TGTGCCAGCAGTGAACCGTGGGGTATGGATTCACCCCTCCACTTT. Its protein product is CASSEPWGMDSPLHF. The entire variable domain, with the rest obtained from reference TRBV25-1 and TRBJ1-6, is as follows: EADIYQTPRYLVIGTGKKITLECSQTMGHDKMYWYQQDPGMELHLIHYSYGVNSTEKGDLSSESTVSRIRTEHFPLTLESARPSHTSQYLCASSEPWGMDSPLHFGNGTRLTVT.

This sequence joins TRBV9 and TRBJ2-2, with a weak D call TRBD1 (6 bases). Trimming took 0 bases from V and 3 from J, leaving 9 bases between them. There are 15 residues in the CDR3. The germline V gene has CDR1 SGDLS and CDR2 YYNGEE. The CDR3 sequence is CASSVEQGHTGELFF. Here the CDR3 DNA reads TGTGCCAGCAGCGTAGAACAGGGCCACACCGGGGAGCTGTTTTTT.

The chain is built from TRBV7-9 and TRBJ1-1; 10 nucleotides align to TRBD1. This CDR3 region has 14 residues. The trim removed 5 bases at V and 6 bases at J, leaving 6 bases unmatched. Germline-derived CDR1 and CDR2 are SEHNR and FQNEAQ (reference sequence). CDR3 in DNA: TGTGCCAGCAGCCTTCGGGACAGGGGCCCTGAAGCTTTCTTT. Protein product: CASSLRDRGPEAFF.

This clonotype was detected a few times. The V gene is TRBV6-5, the J gene TRBJ1-1; a weak D match, TRBD1 (5 bases). CDR3 length: 20 amino acids. V lost 3 bases, J lost 0 bases, and 26 bases lay in between. CDR1 is MNHEY and CDR2 is SVGAGI in the germline V gene. The CDR3 nucleotides read TGTGCCAGCAGTTATGTGGCAGGGAATTTAAATACGCCAATGAACACTGAAGCTTTCTTT. Protein product: CASSYVAGNLNTPMNTEAFF.

The chain is built from TRBV24-1 and TRBJ2-3, with 7 nucleotides matching TRBD1. Germline lookup yields CDR1 KGHDR and CDR2 SFDVKD. J was trimmed by 4 bases and V by 4 bases; bases with no gene match: 4. This CDR3 is 14 amino acids long. DNA of the CDR3: TGTGCCACCAGTGACCCCACAGGGGCAGATACGCAGTATTTT. Amino acids: CATSDPTGADTQYF.

This clonotype was detected a few times. CDR3 coding DNA: TGCAGTGCTAGAGCATGGGCGGCGGGGACTGAAGCTTTCTTT. Encoded protein: CSARAWAAGTEAFF. The genes are TRBV20-1 and TRBJ1-1; D is ambiguous. Germline CDR1 reads DFQATT; CDR2 reads SNEGSKA (reference sequence). The CDR3 is 14 amino acids. Trimming took off 1 base at V and 5 bases at J, with 14 bases between the two ends.

J is TRBJ2-2 and V is TRBV24-1; D gene ambiguous. V dropped 7 bases and J dropped 1 base, with 3 bases sitting between them. The V gene's germline CDR1 is KGHDR and CDR2 SFDVKD. The CDR3 runs 12 residues. The CDR3 spells CATRQNTGELFF. CDR3 sequence (DNA): TGTGCCACCAGACAGAACACCGGGGAGCTGTTTTTT.

The rearrangement joins TRBV4-3 to TRBJ2-7, with D unresolved. The CDR3 runs 15 residues. The V gene lost 4 bases and the J gene lost 7 bases, with 20 bases spanning the gap. From germline, CDR1 is LGHNA and CDR2 YSLEER. CDR3 DNA sequence: TGCGCCAGCAGCCCGACTTGGGGAAGCCCGAGGGAGCAGTACTTC. Translating gives CASSPTWGSPREQYF.

The chain has TRBV6-5 and TRBJ2-3; TRBD2 matches at 9 bases. Germline V gene sequence: CDR1 MNHEY, CDR2 SVGAGI. The CDR3 consists of 15 residues. V lost 2 bases and J lost 2; bases outside the gene matches: 2. CDR3 DNA: TGTGCCAGCAGTTACCGACTAGCGGTCACAGATACGCAGTATTTT. It is translated as CASSYRLAVTDTQYF.

This clonotype has ten or more counts. The chain is built from TRBV29-1 and TRBJ1-1; the D is unclear. The CDR3 length is 12 residues. The germline V gene encodes CDR1 SQVTM and CDR2 ANQGSEA. V was trimmed by 4 bases and J by 0 bases, leaving 6 bases between them. The DNA for the CDR3 is TGCAGCGTTGTTGGCGTGAACACTGAAGCTTTCTTT. This sequence encodes CSVVGVNTEAFF.

The V gene is TRBV12-3 or TRBV12-4, the J gene TRBJ2-1; 8 nucleotides align to TRBD2. CDR3 length: 14 amino acids. With 6 bases clipped from V and 7 bases from J, the junction kept 8 bases outside the gene matches. CDR3 protein: CASRRSGSGNEQFF. In DNA, the CDR3 is TGTGCCAGCAGACGAAGCGGGAGTGGGAATGAGCAGTTCTTC.

The rearrangement joins TRBV20-1 to TRBJ2-1; D gene uncertain. V lost 6 bases to trimming and J lost 0 bases, with 12 bases between them. Germline CDR1 and CDR2: DFQATT and SNEGSKA (reference sequence). The CDR3 runs to 14 residues. In DNA form, the CDR3 reads TGCAGTGCCCTTCGTGGAAGCTCCTACAATGAGCAGTTCTTC. Amino acid sequence: CSALRGSSYNEQFF.

This clonotype was observed a few times. The chain combines TRBV5-1 with TRBJ2-7; 7 bases map to TRBD1. The CDR3 is 14 residues long. Germline assignment: CDR1 SGHRS and CDR2 YFSETQ. With V trimmed by 4 bases and J by 4 bases, 8 bases remained unmatched. The chain's CDR3 is CASSVRDRAYEQYF. In DNA, the CDR3 is TGCGCCAGCAGCGTAAGGGACAGAGCTTACGAGCAGTACTTC.

For this clonotype: One end of the junction is discordant with germline, which a read error may explain. V is TRBV10-3 and J is TRBJ2-7, with D perhaps TRBD2 (5 bases). Germline V gives CDR1 ENHRY, CDR2 SYGVKD. This CDR3 region has 13 residues. CDR3 nucleotide sequence: TGTGCCATCAGTGTAGGGAGTTCCTACGAGCAGCACTTC. The encoded protein is CAISVGSSYEQHF.

This clonotype was counted a few times. The CDR3 reads CAWSGLTTGSINQPQHF. Here the CDR3 DNA reads TGTGCCTGGAGTGGCCTCACTACAGGGAGCATCAATCAGCCCCAGCATTTT. This chain joins TRBV30 and TRBJ1-5, with a weak D call TRBD1 (6 bases). The CDR3 loop spans 17 amino acids. Germline CDR1 GTSNPN, CDR2 SVGIG (reference sequence). Between the trimmed V and J ends, which lost 1 base and 3 bases, there was a span of 19 bases.

CDR3 sequence reads: CASRTGAYSNQPQHF. In DNA form, the CDR3 reads TGTGCCAGCAGAACCGGGGCGTATAGCAATCAGCCCCAGCATTTT. The chain couples TRBV28 to TRBJ1-5; D may be TRBD1 (5 bases). CDR3 length: 15 residues. Germline CDR1 reads MDHEN; CDR2 reads SYDVKM. V was clipped by 6 bases and J by 0 bases, with 12 bases between them. Supplemented by reference TRBV28 and TRBJ1-5, the full variable domain reads DVKVTQSSRYLVKRTGEKVFLECVQDMDHENMFWYRQDPGLGLRLIYFSYDVKMKEKGDIPEGYSVSREKKERFSLILESASTNQTSMYLCASRTGAYSNQPQHFGDGTRLSIL.

This clonotype was detected ten times or more. The V gene is TRBV27, the J gene TRBJ1-1; 9 nucleotides agree with TRBD1. Germline V lookup: CDR1 MNHEY, CDR2 SMNVEV (reference sequence). Unmatched junction bases numbered 8, after V lost 9 bases and J lost 0 bases. This CDR3 contains 15 residues. The CDR3 region is CASFGTGPMNTEAFF. DNA of the CDR3: TGTGCCAGTTTCGGGACAGGGCCTATGAACACTGAAGCTTTCTTT.

This clonotype has just a few counts. The chain uses TRBV20-1 and TRBJ1-6; D gene ambiguous. The CDR3 length is 12 residues. The V and J ends lost 3 bases and 10 bases respectively, with 10 bases between them. Looked up from germline, CDR1 is DFQATT and CDR2 is SNEGSKA (reference sequence). CDR3 loop: CSASAVLSPLHF. CDR3 sequence (DNA): TGCAGTGCTAGTGCCGTTCTGTCACCCCTCCACTTT.

This clonotype was counted only a few times. The chain carries TRBV6-5 and TRBJ2-7; 11 bases align to TRBD1. V lost 0 bases and J lost 3; bases outside the gene matches: 1. The CDR3 totals 15 residues. Per germline, CDR1 MNHEY and CDR2 SVGAGI. The chain's CDR3 is CASSYSGTGGYEQYF. The CDR3 region has the DNA TGTGCCAGCAGTTACTCCGGGACAGGGGGCTACGAGCAGTACTTC.

There are a few counts of this clonotype. The CDR3 protein is CASSLLGTYEQYF. In nucleotides, the CDR3 is TGTGCCAGCAGCTTACTTGGGACTTACGAGCAGTACTTC. This rearrangement joins TRBV5-8 to TRBJ2-7, with D possibly matching TRBD2 (6 bases). CDR1 and CDR2 (germline): SGHTS, YDEGEE. The CDR3 is 13 residues long. V was trimmed by 2 bases and J by 4 bases, leaving 10 bases between them. The full variable domain, completed using reference TRBV5-8 and TRBJ2-7, is EAGVTQSPTHLIKTRGQQATLRCSPISGHTSVYWYQQALGLGLQFLLWYDEGEERNRGNFPPRFSGRQFPNYSSELNVNALELEDSALYLCASSLLGTYEQYFGPGTRLTVT.